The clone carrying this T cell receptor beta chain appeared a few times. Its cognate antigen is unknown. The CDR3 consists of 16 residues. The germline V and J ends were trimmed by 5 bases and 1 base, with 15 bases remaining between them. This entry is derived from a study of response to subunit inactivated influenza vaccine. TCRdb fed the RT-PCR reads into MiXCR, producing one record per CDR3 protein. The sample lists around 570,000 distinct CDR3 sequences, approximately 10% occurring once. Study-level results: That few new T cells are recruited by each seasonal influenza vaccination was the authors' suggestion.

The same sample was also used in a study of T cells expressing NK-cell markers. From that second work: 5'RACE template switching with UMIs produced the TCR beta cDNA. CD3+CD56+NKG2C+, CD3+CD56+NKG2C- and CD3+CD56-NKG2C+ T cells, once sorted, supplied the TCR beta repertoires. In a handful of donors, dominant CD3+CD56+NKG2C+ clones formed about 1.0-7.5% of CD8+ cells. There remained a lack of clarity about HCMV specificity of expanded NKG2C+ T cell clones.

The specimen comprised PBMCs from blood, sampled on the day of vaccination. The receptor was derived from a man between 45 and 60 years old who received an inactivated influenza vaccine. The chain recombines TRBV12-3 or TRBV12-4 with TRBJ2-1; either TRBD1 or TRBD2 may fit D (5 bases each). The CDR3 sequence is CASSPRQWGSYNEQFF. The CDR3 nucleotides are TGTGCCAGCAGTCCCCGACAATGGGGGTCCTACAATGAGCAGTTCTTC.